Below are 21 T cell receptor beta chains sequenced from a single sample in a study of T cell responses to AZD1222 COVID-19 vaccine (dated by TCRdb to the early 2020s). Library generation was performed with the immunoSEQ multiplex PCR assay. The immuneACCESS repertoire file appears here via TCRdb, limited to in-frame rearrangements. These files lack a portion of the clones; in checked studies, under half of the deficit traces to unresolved V genes, and the cause of the others is not known. This sample holds 65,000 to 85,000 clones; 70% to 90% were observed only once. 8% to 10% of the sample comes from the top ten. This specimen's time point label, interpreted: about 28 days (+/-7) after the second vaccine dose. In light of the paper, this sample's treatment or condition label describes: meningococcal conjugate vaccine given as trial control. Specimen: peripheral blood, collected 28 days after the second dose of the MenACWY control vaccine. Every receptor here comes from an adult who received the MenACWY meningococcal vaccine as a control.

The rearrangement uses TRBV19 and TRBJ1-5; D gene unclear. The CDR3 has 16 residues. Germline loops: CDR1 LNHDA, CDR2 SQIVND (reference sequence). V lost 1 base, J lost 6 bases, and 16 bases lay in between. The CDR3 is CASSIVGSAGPQPQHF. The CDR3 DNA sequence: TGTGCCAGTAGTATAGTCGGGTCGGCAGGACCTCAGCCCCAGCATTTT.

The chain carries TRBV7-2 and TRBJ1-1, with a tentative D call TRBD1 (6 bases). Trimming removed 5 bases from V and 2 bases from J, with 12 bases in between. This CDR3 has 14 residues. In germline, CDR1 is SGHTA, CDR2 FQGNSA. The CDR3 loop is CASSQGGSNTEAFF. The CDR3 bases are TGTGCCAGCAGCCAAGGGGGGTCAAACACTGAAGCTTTCTTT.

V usage is TRBV7-9 and J usage is TRBJ2-3; 10 positions agree with TRBD1. CDR1 and CDR2 from the germline V gene are SEHNR and FQNEAQ (reference sequence). The length of the CDR3 is 14 residues. Germline trimming cut 11 bases from V and 3 bases from J; bases unmatched to any gene: 8. Written as DNA, the CDR3 is TGTGCCGGCAAGACAGGGGGCCGGACAGATACGCAGTATTTT. Protein sequence: CAGKTGGRTDTQYF.

The chain combines TRBV11-2 with TRBJ2-1, with D hard to call. The CDR3 covers 15 residues. The germline V gene encodes CDR1 SGHAT and CDR2 FQNNGV. V dropped 0 bases and J dropped 0 bases, with 6 bases sitting between them. The chain's CDR3 is CASSLDSSSYNEQFF. The CDR3 DNA follows: TGTGCCAGCAGCTTAGACAGTAGCTCCTACAATGAGCAGTTCTTC.

A word on this clone: A junction boundary mismatches the germline segment, possibly from a read error. The V call is TRBV30, the J call TRBJ1-6; 7 nucleotides match TRBD1. Germline-derived CDR1 and CDR2 are GTSNPN and SVGIG (reference sequence). CDR3 size: 14 residues. The CDR3 sequence is CTWAGTVLNSPLHF. In nucleotides, the CDR3 is TGTACCTGGGCCGGGACAGTGTTAAATTCACCCCTCCACTTT.

The chain joins TRBV27 to TRBJ1-5; 9 bases match TRBD1. V lost 6 bases, J lost 0 bases, and 15 bases stayed unmatched. The CDR3 extends over 19 amino acids. CDR1 and CDR2 from the germline V gene are MNHEY and SMNVEV (reference sequence). CDR3 DNA sequence: TGTGCCAGCAGGCCCGACTCCGGGACAGGGATCCATAGCAATCAGCCCCAGCATTTT. Protein sequence: CASRPDSGTGIHSNQPQHF.

V is TRBV4-1 and J is TRBJ1-2; 10 bases agree with TRBD1. From germline, CDR1 is MGHRA and CDR2 YSYEKL. V shed 1 base and J 5 bases; nucleotides not matched to a gene: 7. The CDR3 spans 16 residues. CDR3 DNA sequence: TGCGCCAGCAGCCAAGGAAGCAGGGGACAGGGGTATGGCTACACCTTC. It specifies CASSQGSRGQGYGYTF.

In nucleotides, the CDR3 is TGTGCCAGCAAGTTAAGTCGGGTGAACACTGAAGCTTTCTTT. This sequence encodes CASKLSRVNTEAFF. The J gene is TRBJ1-1, the V gene TRBV28; D is undetermined. Germline values: CDR1 MDHEN, CDR2 SYDVKM. V shed 7 bases and J shed 0 bases, with 12 bases lying between them. There are 14 residues in the CDR3. Full variable domain (rest looked up from reference TRBV28 and TRBJ1-1): DVKVTQSSRYLVKRTGEKVFLECVQDMDHENMFWYRQDPGLGLRLIYFSYDVKMKEKGDIPEGYSVSREKKERFSLILESASTNQTSMYLCASKLSRVNTEAFFGQGTRLTVV.

The chain couples TRBV7-8 to TRBJ2-1; 15 nucleotides line up with TRBD2. V gave up 1 base and J gave up 8 bases; unmatched junction bases: 18. This CDR3 contains 21 residues. CDR1 is SGHVS and CDR2 is FQNEAQ in the germline V gene. The CDR3 protein is CASSLVQDWTSGGAIRDEQFF. CDR3 sequence (DNA): TGTGCCAGCAGCTTAGTTCAGGACTGGACTAGCGGGGGGGCCATTAGAGATGAGCAGTTCTTC.

DNA of the CDR3: TGTGCCAGCTCACCGAGGCAAGACAATGAAAAACTGTTTTTT. It specifies CASSPRQDNEKLFF. The chain combines TRBV18 with TRBJ1-4; D is unclear. The germline gives CDR1 KGHSH, CDR2 LQKENI. Trimming took off 3 bases at V and 5 bases at J, with 10 bases between the two ends. The CDR3 contains 14 residues.

The rearrangement joins TRBV7-2 to TRBJ1-1; no definite D call. Trimming shortened V by 5 bases and J by 5 bases, and 6 bases separated the two germline ends. Germline-derived CDR1 and CDR2 are SGHTA and FQGNSA. The CDR3 has 11 residues. The CDR3 loop reads CASSQETEAFF. The CDR3 nucleotides are TGTGCCAGCAGCCAGGAGACTGAAGCTTTCTTT.

A single count supports this clone. CDR3 DNA: TGTGCCAGTCTCACCCGGACAGGGCAATCTGAAGCTTTCTTT. It encodes CASLTRTGQSEAFF. The J gene is TRBJ1-1, the V gene TRBV19; TRBD1 aligns across 8 bases. Germline CDR1 reads LNHDA; CDR2 reads SQIVND (reference sequence). CDR3 length: 14 residues. The J segment lost 6 bases and the V segment lost 8 bases, leaving 11 bases of the junction unmatched.

This clone was recorded once. The chain links TRBV30 to TRBJ1-4; the D gene is possibly TRBD1 (6 bases). The CDR3 runs to 13 residues. CDR1 and CDR2 (germline): GTSNPN, SVGIG (reference sequence). V shed 1 base and J shed 10 bases, with 13 bases lying between them. This chain's CDR3 is CAWSAGGPSKLFF. In DNA form, the CDR3 reads TGTGCCTGGAGTGCGGGGGGGCCCTCAAAACTGTTTTTT.

This rearrangement joins TRBV28 to TRBJ1-2, with no clear D. Germline V gene sequence: CDR1 MDHEN, CDR2 SYDVKM. The CDR3 loop spans 15 amino acids. V was trimmed by 6 bases and J by 8 bases, leaving 22 bases between them. CDR3 sequence: CASSRLSSSPIGYTF. The CDR3 bases are TGTGCCAGCAGCCGGTTATCCTCGTCCCCTATAGGCTACACCTTC.

The chain carries TRBV15 and TRBJ1-2; 7 bases align to TRBD1. CDR1 is LNHNV, CDR2 YYDKDF, per germline (reference sequence). The CDR3 spans 16 residues. Trimming took 1 base from V and 6 from J; bases not matched to a gene: 11. The CDR3 coding sequence is TGTGCCACCAGCAGAGGGACAGGAATGGTCCTGGATGGCTACACCTTC. Amino acid sequence: CATSRGTGMVLDGYTF. Filled out from reference TRBV15 and TRBJ1-2, the complete variable domain reads DAMVIQNPRYQVTQFGKPVTLSCSQTLNHNVMYWYQQKSSQAPKLLFHYYDKDFNNEADTPDNFQSRRPNTSFCFLDIRSPGLGDTAMYLCATSRGTGMVLDGYTFGSGTRLTVV.

This clone has a single count. The V call is TRBV10-3, the J call TRBJ1-2; TRBD1 agrees at 9 bases. Germline CDR1 ENHRY, CDR2 SYGVKD. The CDR3 covers 14 residues. Trimming at V came to 6 bases and at J to 9 bases, leaving 11 bases not matched to a gene. Here the CDR3 reads CAISEGTGGESYTF. The CDR3 DNA is TGTGCCATCAGCGAAGGAACAGGGGGCGAAAGCTACACCTTC.

This chain uses TRBV4-3 with TRBJ1-6; 7 bases match TRBD1. The V and J ends lost 1 base and 8 bases, in that order; junction bases with no gene match: 2. CDR3 length: 14 residues. Per germline, CDR1 LGHNA and CDR2 YSLEER. The CDR3 is CASSQVTGDSPLHF. In DNA, the CDR3 is TGCGCCAGCAGCCAAGTCACAGGGGATTCACCCCTCCACTTT.

The V and J genes are TRBV7-2 and TRBJ2-1, with 10 bases lining up with TRBD1. Germline V gene data show CDR1 as SGHTA and CDR2 as FQGNSA. The V and J ends lost 5 bases and 5 bases, in that order; junction bases with no gene match: 3. The CDR3 has 14 residues. This chain's CDR3 is CASSRGTGDNEQFF. DNA for the CDR3: TGTGCCAGCAGCAGAGGGACAGGGGACAATGAGCAGTTCTTC. Drawing the rest from reference TRBV7-2 and TRBJ2-1, the complete variable domain is GAGVSQSPSNKVTEKGKDVELRCDPISGHTALYWYRQSLGQGLEFLIYFQGNSAPDKSGLPSDRFSAERTGGSVSTLTIQRTQQEDSAVYLCASSRGTGDNEQFFGPGTRLTVL.

The V call is TRBV2, the J call TRBJ2-2; no clear D gene. V was trimmed by 8 bases and J by 6 bases, leaving 13 bases between them. The length of the CDR3 is 13 residues. Germline V gives CDR1 SNHLY, CDR2 FYNNEI. The DNA of the CDR3 is TGTGCCAGCCAGTTCAGCAACGCCGGGGAGCTGTTTTTT. Its translation: CASQFSNAGELFF.

V is TRBV27 and J is TRBJ1-3; D is uncertain. The CDR3 extends over 15 amino acids. Trimming took off 1 base at V and 2 bases at J, with 9 bases between the two ends. Germline V gives CDR1 MNHEY, CDR2 SMNVEV (reference sequence). CDR3 bases: TGTGCCAGCAGTTTATTCTCATCCCCTGGAAACACCATATATTTT. Translation gives CASSLFSSPGNTIYF.

The chain recombines TRBV4-3 with TRBJ2-1; TRBD2 aligns across 7 bases. CDR1 and CDR2 (germline): LGHNA, YSLEER. This CDR3 is built from 16 residues. After removal of 0 bases from V and 8 bases from J, the junction contained 10 bases not matched to a gene. CDR3 nucleotide sequence: TGCGCCAGCAGCCAAGAGACCCAGCGGGGCTGGGATGAGCAGTTCTTC. This translates into CASSQETQRGWDEQFF.